The next 8 T cell receptor beta chains were all read from a single sample in a study of blood T cell repertoires in COVID-19 (dated by TCRdb to 2018 to 2021). Library creation used the immunoSEQ multiplex PCR assay. The immuneACCESS repertoire file appears here via TCRdb, limited to in-frame rearrangements. These files lack a portion of the clones; in checked studies, under half of the deficit traces to unresolved V genes, and the cause of the others is not known. In this sample the table shows 300,000 to 400,000 clones, 87% of which occur a single time. The ten largest make up about 6.9% of the sample. The specimen sequenced was peripheral blood. These receptors came from a woman in her 50s with COVID-19, enrolled during active disease.

The gene calls are TRBV6-5 and TRBJ1-1; 7 nucleotides line up with TRBD1. V dropped 10 bases and J dropped 0; count of bases not matched to a gene: 5. The germline V gene has CDR1 MNHEY and CDR2 SVGAGI. The CDR3 is 13 residues long. This CDR3 reads CAIPTGMNTEAFF. DNA of the CDR3: TGTGCCATACCGACAGGGATGAACACTGAAGCTTTCTTT.

The chain carries TRBV21-1 and TRBJ2-5; TRBD1 is taken as the D call from the table, unchecked against the DNA. TRBV21-1 is described as a pseudogene. The CDR3 sequence is 15 residues long. In nucleotides, the CDR3 is TGTGCCAGCAGCAAAGAGGATGACAGGGGGAAGACCCAGTACTTC. Translation gives CASSKEDDRGKTQYF.

This clone has a handful of counts. CDR3 amino acids: CASSPRDRGRTGELFF. The CDR3 DNA follows: TGTGCCAGCAGCCCCAGGGACAGGGGTAGGACCGGGGAGCTGTTTTTT. This chain uses TRBV3-1 (or the pseudogene TRBV3-2) with TRBJ2-2, with 10 positions matching TRBD1. The germline gives CDR1 LGHDT, CDR2 YNNKEL (reference sequence). Unmatched junction bases numbered 7, after V lost 4 bases and J lost 5 bases. The CDR3 has 16 amino acids.

The V and J genes are TRBV3-1 (or the pseudogene TRBV3-2) and TRBJ1-5; tentative D call: TRBD1 (6 bases). Germline V gives CDR1 LGHDT, CDR2 YNNKEL (reference sequence). V lost 1 base to trimming and J lost 6 bases, with 10 bases between them. This CDR3 has 14 amino acids. The CDR3 protein is CASSQVRGTQPQHF. In DNA form, the CDR3 reads TGTGCCAGCAGCCAAGTCAGGGGTACTCAGCCCCAGCATTTT.

The genes are TRBV14 and TRBJ1-1, with a tentative D call TRBD1 (6 bases). The CDR3 has 13 residues. V gave up 3 bases and J gave up 1 base, with 6 bases separating them. Looked up from germline, CDR1 is SGHDN and CDR2 is FVKESK. CDR3 sequence (DNA): TGTGCCAGCAGCCAGGGGGCGAACACTGAAGCTTTCTTT. This encodes CASSQGANTEAFF.

This chain joins TRBV3-1 (or the pseudogene TRBV3-2) and TRBJ2-7, with TRBD1 matching 9 bases. Germline trimming cut 0 bases from V and 2 bases from J; bases unmatched to any gene: 2. CDR3 length: 15 amino acids. CDR1 is LGHDT and CDR2 is YNNKEL in the germline V gene (reference sequence). CDR3 DNA: TGTGCCAGCAGCCAAGATGACAGGGGGACCTACGAGCAGTACTTC. Its translation: CASSQDDRGTYEQYF.

The V gene is TRBV5-1, the J gene TRBJ1-2; D may be TRBD1 (6 bases). Germline assignment: CDR1 SGHRS and CDR2 YFSETQ. V shed 0 bases and J shed 3 bases, with 9 bases lying between them. The CDR3 runs to 14 residues. CDR3 protein: CASSLDPGDYGYTF. CDR3 sequence (DNA): TGCGCCAGCAGCTTGGATCCAGGGGACTATGGCTACACCTTC. The full variable domain, in which reference TRBV5-1 and TRBJ1-2 provide the parts outside the CDR3, is KAGVTQTPRYLIKTRGQQVTLSCSPISGHRSVSWYQQTPGQGLQFLFEYFSETQRNKGNFPGRFSGRQFSNSRSEMNVSTLELGDSALYLCASSLDPGDYGYTFGSGTRLTVV.

The rearrangement joins TRBV24-1 to TRBJ2-2, with TRBD2 matching over 14 bases. Trimming removed 4 bases from V and 2 bases from J; junction bases left unmatched: 8. The length of the CDR3 is 19 residues. Germline V CDR1 and CDR2: KGHDR, SFDVKD. In DNA form, the CDR3 reads TGTGCCACCAGTGACCAAGGACTAGCGGGGGGTTCAAACACCGGGGAGCTGTTTTTT. It is translated as CATSDQGLAGGSNTGELFF.